This TCR beta chain stems from a study of graft-versus-host responses after intestinal transplantation. Study-wide background: Grafts that recipients had were multivisceral, liver-intestinal, or isolated intestinal transplants. The study's findings and limits: Recipient marrow contained GvH clones, some of which appeared first in ileum or blood. Early after transplant, HvG clones declined as circulating GvH clones peaked.

The data were produced by immunoSEQ multiplex PCR, yet TCRdb's version contains in-frame clones alone and is incomplete. The sample lists approximately 93,000 clones, around 93% occurring once. This clone was seen once. The antigen is undetermined. V was pared by 4 bases and J by 9 bases, with 25 bases between. The CDR3 runs to 17 residues. The rearrangement joins TRBV23-1 to TRBJ1-5; tentatively, D is TRBD1 (6 bases). TRBV23-1 is an open reading frame whose function is uncertain. The receptor comes from a human donor who was the organ donor for an intestinal transplant. Sequenced here: unstimulated CD8+ T cells sorted from spleen or lymph node cells, sampled before transplant. CDR3 coding DNA: TGCGCCAGCAGTCGAGGGCAGGGGAGGGTACGGGGCAGGCCCCAGCATTTT. Amino acids: CASSRGQGRVRGRPQHF.